Presented here are 21 T cell receptor beta chains from one specimen sequenced in a study of CD8+CD57+ T cells in acquired aplastic anemia. TCR beta VDJ and CDR3 profiling used genomic DNA as template. TCRdb reprocessed the reads with MiXCR, giving one entry per CDR3 protein. This repertoire shows about 190,000 distinct CDR3 sequences, roughly half found once; its top ten account for more than 15%. The sample comprised sorted CD4+, CD8+, or CD8+CD57+ T cells (not recorded which) from PBMCs. The receptors were gathered from a human donor in good health, serving as a control.

The rearrangement joins TRBV2 to TRBJ1-6; unclear D gene. The length of the CDR3 is 12 residues. Per germline, CDR1 SNHLY and CDR2 FYNNEI. The V end lost 7 bases, the J end lost 8 bases, and 9 bases lay between the germline ends. The CDR3 DNA is TGTGCCAGCACTACCGGTGATTCACCCCTCCACTTT. This sequence encodes CASTTGDSPLHF.

In the case of this clonotype: One end of the junction varies from germline; a read error may be responsible. The rearrangement joins TRBV7-2 to TRBJ1-6, with D unclear. The CDR3 has 14 amino acids. The germline V gene encodes CDR1 SGHTA and CDR2 FQGNSA. CDR3 sequence (DNA): TGCGCCAGCAACGCGACTGGACTTACTTCACCCCTCCACTTT. Encoded protein: CASNATGLTSPLHF.

V and J are TRBV7-6 and TRBJ2-5; D gene uncertain. Between the trimmed V and J ends, which lost 3 bases and 5 bases, there was a span of 7 bases. Per germline, CDR1 SGHVS and CDR2 FNYEAQ. There are 12 residues in the CDR3. CDR3 amino acids: CASSFLGETQYF. CDR3 DNA sequence: TGTGCCAGCAGCTTCCTAGGGGAGACCCAGTACTTC.

This clonotype was recorded many times. The chain has TRBV4-1 and TRBJ1-1; 9 bases fit TRBD1. The CDR3 length is 16 residues. J gave up 5 bases and V 4 bases, and 11 bases lay outside the gene matches. Germline-derived CDR1 and CDR2 are MGHRA and YSYEKL. CDR3 loop: CASSPHPKGQGTEAFF. CDR3 nucleotides: TGCGCCAGCAGCCCCCATCCAAAGGGACAGGGTACTGAAGCTTTCTTT.

In regard to this clonotype: It is likely a read error, because the conserved phenylalanine at the end of the CDR3 is missing. Because the CDR3's place on the DNA is in doubt, the DNA is left out and the CDR3 is given as listed by TCRdb. The chain combines TRBV2 with TRBJ2-1; whether TRBD2, the table's D call, matches the DNA was not checked. The CDR3 spans 9 residues, counting both ends. CDR1 is SNHLY and CDR2 is FYNNEI in the germline V gene. CDR3 region: CASSDRLVP.

This clonotype came up many times. The chain has TRBV30 and TRBJ1-5; D is undetermined. The ends were cut back, 3 bases at V and 0 bases at J, with 6 bases in the middle. This CDR3 comprises 13 residues. Germline CDR1 GTSNPN, CDR2 SVGIG (reference sequence). CDR3 residues: CAWSPDSNQPQHF. CDR3 DNA: TGTGCCTGGAGCCCTGATAGCAATCAGCCCCAGCATTTT.

The chain joins TRBV4-1 to TRBJ2-1; the D gene is possibly TRBD2 (6 bases). Germline values: CDR1 MGHRA, CDR2 YSYEKL. The V and J ends lost 3 bases and 10 bases respectively, with 10 bases between them. The CDR3 is 12 residues long. The CDR3 sequence: CASSHPGLEQFF. The CDR3 bases are TGCGCCAGCAGCCACCCCGGACTAGAGCAGTTCTTC.

This clonotype came up many times. The chain has TRBV25-1 and TRBJ2-5; the match to TRBD1 covers 8 bases. The CDR3 is 16 amino acids. Germline V gene data show CDR1 as MGHDK and CDR2 as SYGVNS. V was clipped by 2 bases and J by 2 bases; unmatched bases: 7. The CDR3: CASSELWTGKQETQYF. The CDR3 DNA sequence: TGTGCCAGCAGTGAACTTTGGACAGGGAAACAAGAGACCCAGTACTTC.

This sequence joins TRBV9 and TRBJ2-1, with D possibly called TRBD1 or TRBD2 (6 bases each). V lost 1 base, J lost 4 bases, and 15 bases lay in between. Germline V gene lookup returns CDR1 SGDLS and CDR2 YYNGEE. This CDR3 spans 16 amino acids. This chain's CDR3 is CASSVPVGAGYNEQFF. CDR3 sequence (DNA): TGTGCCAGCAGCGTACCGGTGGGGGCGGGATACAATGAGCAGTTCTTC. Together with reference TRBV9 and TRBJ2-1, the CDR3 gives the full variable domain: DSGVTQTPKHLITATGQRVTLRCSPRSGDLSVYWYQQSLDQGLQFLIQYYNGEERAKGNILERFSAQQFPDLHSELNLSSLELGDSALYFCASSVPVGAGYNEQFFGPGTRLTVL.

The V and J genes are TRBV19 and TRBJ1-6; 7 bases agree with TRBD1. From germline, CDR1 is LNHDA and CDR2 SQIVND (reference sequence). V lost 8 bases to trimming and J lost 2 bases; unmatched junction nucleotides: 3. The CDR3 is 14 amino acids. The CDR3 reads CASQGGTYNSPLHF. CDR3 bases: TGTGCCAGTCAGGGGGGTACCTATAATTCACCCCTCCACTTT. Complete variable domain (other parts from reference TRBV19 and TRBJ1-6): DGGITQSPKYLFRKEGQNVTLSCEQNLNHDAMYWYRQDPGQGLRLIYYSQIVNDFQKGDIAEGYSVSREKKESFPLTVTSAQKNPTAFYLCASQGGTYNSPLHFGNGTRLTVT.

This clonotype occurred a few times. The chain joins TRBV10-3 to TRBJ1-1; D is possibly TRBD1 (6 bases). Trimming stripped 10 bases from V and 2 bases from J, with 14 bases between. The CDR3 runs 13 residues. From germline, CDR1 is ENHRY and CDR2 SYGVKD. CDR3 nucleotide sequence: TGTGCCACGGGGGGGCGAGACAACACTGAAGCTTTCTTT. It encodes CATGGRDNTEAFF.

The chain uses TRBV30 and TRBJ1-5, with TRBD1 matching 7 bases. CDR3 length: 13 residues. Germline CDR1 GTSNPN, CDR2 SVGIG (reference sequence). Unmatched junction bases numbered 5, after V lost 3 bases and J lost 6 bases. DNA for the CDR3: TGTGCCTGGAGCAGACAGGGTGGTCAGCCCCAGCATTTT. This gives the protein CAWSRQGGQPQHF. Looking up the rest from reference TRBV30 and TRBJ1-5 gives the full variable domain: SQTIHQWPATLVQPVGSPLSLECTVEGTSNPNLYWYRQAAGRGLQLLFYSVGIGQISSEVPQNLSASRPQDRQFILSSKKLLLSDSGFYLCAWSRQGGQPQHFGDGTRLSIL.

This rearrangement joins TRBV19 to TRBJ1-6; TRBD1 agrees at 7 bases. This CDR3 comprises 18 residues. J was trimmed by 6 bases and V by 4 bases; bases with no gene match: 15. Germline CDR1 is LNHDA and CDR2 is SQIVND (reference sequence). The CDR3 region has the DNA TGTGCCAGTAGTACCGGCGACACAGGGGTTTTCCCTAATTCACCCCTCCACTTT. Amino acid sequence: CASSTGDTGVFPNSPLHF.

The J gene is TRBJ2-3, the V gene TRBV13; a weak D match, TRBD2 (7 bases). V was pared by 4 bases and J by 6 bases, with 29 bases between. Germline V gene lookup returns CDR1 PRHDT and CDR2 FYEKMQ (reference sequence). The CDR3 length is 19 residues. CDR3 in DNA: TGTGCCAGCAGCTACGCCGATAAGGTGCGGGGGCAGAGGAGGGATACGCAGTATTTT. This translates into CASSYADKVRGQRRDTQYF.

This clonotype was observed at least ten times. The rearrangement joins TRBV14 to TRBJ2-7, with TRBD2 as a possible D gene (5 bases). V lost 1 base and J 1 base, leaving 11 bases between the germline ends. Looked up from germline, CDR1 is SGHDN and CDR2 is FVKESK. The CDR3 is made up of 15 amino acids. CDR3 DNA sequence: TGTGCCAGCAGCCAAGGAGCAGGACTTTCCTACGAGCAGTACTTC. Protein: CASSQGAGLSYEQYF.

This clonotype was counted many times. The V call is TRBV5-1, the J call TRBJ2-3, with TRBD2 identical over 10 bases. Germline V lookup: CDR1 SGHRS, CDR2 YFSETQ. The J segment lost 1 base and the V segment lost 4 bases, leaving 0 bases of the junction unmatched. This CDR3 region has 14 residues. The CDR3 DNA reads TGCGCCAGCAGCGGACTAGCGGGCACAGATACGCAGTATTTT. The encoded protein is CASSGLAGTDTQYF. Combining the CDR3 with reference TRBV5-1 and TRBJ2-3 gives the whole variable domain KAGVTQTPRYLIKTRGQQVTLSCSPISGHRSVSWYQQTPGQGLQFLFEYFSETQRNKGNFPGRFSGRQFSNSRSEMNVSTLELGDSALYLCASSGLAGTDTQYFGPGTRLTVL.

There are many counts of this clonotype. J is TRBJ2-7 and V is TRBV6-1; unclear D gene. The CDR3 length is 12 residues. CDR1 MNHNS and CDR2 SASEGT come from the germline V gene. Trimming took off 4 bases at V and 3 bases at J, with 7 bases between the two ends. CDR3 region: CASSGVGYEQYF. The CDR3 DNA reads TGTGCCAGCAGTGGGGTCGGCTACGAGCAGTACTTC.

The chain uses TRBV3-1 and TRBJ1-1; tentatively, D is TRBD1 (5 bases). The germline V and J ends were trimmed by 4 bases and 6 bases, with 21 bases remaining between them. The CDR3 has 16 residues. Germline loops: CDR1 LGHDT, CDR2 YNNKEL (reference sequence). The CDR3 DNA reads as TGTGCCAGCAGCCCTCCCCAATACGGGGGAACGGCTGAAGCTTTCTTT. Protein: CASSPPQYGGTAEAFF. Combining the CDR3 with reference TRBV3-1 and TRBJ1-1 gives the whole variable domain DTAVSQTPKYLVTQMGNDKSIKCEQNLGHDTMYWYKQDSKKFLKIMFSYNNKELIINETVPNRFSPKSPDKAHLNLHINSLELGDSAVYFCASSPPQYGGTAEAFFGQGTRLTVV.

This sequence joins TRBV20-1 and TRBJ2-7; D might be TRBD1 (6 bases). Looked up from germline, CDR1 is DFQATT and CDR2 is SNEGSKA (reference sequence). CDR3 length: 14 amino acids. V shed 5 bases and J shed 2 bases, with 16 bases lying between them. The CDR3: CSARHRDKAYEQYF. The CDR3 nucleotides are TGCAGTGCTCGTCACCGGGACAAGGCCTACGAGCAGTACTTC.

V is TRBV24-1 and J is TRBJ2-3; the match to TRBD1 covers 10 bases. The V gene end was trimmed by 4 bases and the J gene end by 4 bases; junction bases not matched to a gene: 7. Germline V lookup: CDR1 KGHDR, CDR2 SFDVKD. The CDR3 totals 16 residues. The CDR3 loop reads CATSDPGQGGADTQYF. The DNA for the CDR3 is TGTGCCACCAGTGACCCCGGACAGGGGGGTGCAGATACGCAGTATTTT.

On this clonotype itself: This may be a read error, as it is one base from a much larger clone. V usage is TRBV6-1 and J usage is TRBJ2-7, with D possibly TRBD2 on 5 matching bases. V lost 2 bases, J lost 2 bases, and 19 bases lay in between. The CDR3 length is 17 residues. CDR1 and CDR2 (germline): MNHNS, SASEGT. CDR3: CASSETQFGIKPYEQYF. In DNA, the CDR3 is TGTGCCAGCAGTGAAACCCAGTTCGGGATAAAGCCCTACGAGCAGTACTTC.